The subject of this entry is one T cell receptor (beta chain). Other DNA sequences in this specimen translate into the identical CDR3. The sample originates from a study of shared clonotypes between healthy human individuals. TCRdb's copy holds only in-frame clones and misses some; the assay was immunoSEQ multiplex PCR. The sample holds 2 million to 2.5 million clones; roughly 93% are singletons and the top ten take 0.39%. CDR1 and CDR2 from the germline V gene are KGHSH and LQKENI. The CDR3 is 14 residues long. The V segment lost 6 bases and the J segment 1 base; nucleotides outside the gene matches: 4.

The specimen sequenced was naive CD4+ T cells from PBMCs. Subset: CD45RA+ positively selected. J is TRBJ1-1 and V is TRBV18; 8 nucleotides align to TRBD1. This clonotype was obtained from a man aged 18 to 29 in good health. Some clones in this sample may be carry-over from other donors' samples. CDR3 loop: CASSPDRGNTEAFF. CDR3 sequence (DNA): TGTGCCAGCTCCCCCGACAGGGGGAACACTGAAGCTTTCTTT.